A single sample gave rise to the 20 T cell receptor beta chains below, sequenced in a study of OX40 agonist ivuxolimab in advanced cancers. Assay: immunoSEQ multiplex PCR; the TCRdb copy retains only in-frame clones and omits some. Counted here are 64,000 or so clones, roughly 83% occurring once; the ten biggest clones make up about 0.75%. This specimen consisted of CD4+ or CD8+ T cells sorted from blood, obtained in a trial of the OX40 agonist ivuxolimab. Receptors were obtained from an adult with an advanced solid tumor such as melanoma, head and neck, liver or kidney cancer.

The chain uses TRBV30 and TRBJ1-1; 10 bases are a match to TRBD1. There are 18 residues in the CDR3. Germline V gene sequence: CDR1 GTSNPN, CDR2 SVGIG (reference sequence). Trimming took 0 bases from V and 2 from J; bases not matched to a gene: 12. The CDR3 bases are TGTGCCTGGAGTGTATGGTCCGGACAGGGGGGGACAAACACTGAAGCTTTCTTT. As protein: CAWSVWSGQGGTNTEAFF.

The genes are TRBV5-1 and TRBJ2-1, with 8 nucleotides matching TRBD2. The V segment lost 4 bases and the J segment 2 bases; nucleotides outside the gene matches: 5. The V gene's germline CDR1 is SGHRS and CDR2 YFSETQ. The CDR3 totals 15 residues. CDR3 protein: CASSPAGGAYNEQFF. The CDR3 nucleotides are TGCGCCAGCAGCCCCGCGGGGGGTGCCTACAATGAGCAGTTCTTC. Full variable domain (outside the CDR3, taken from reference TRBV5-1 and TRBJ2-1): KAGVTQTPRYLIKTRGQQVTLSCSPISGHRSVSWYQQTPGQGLQFLFEYFSETQRNKGNFPGRFSGRQFSNSRSEMNVSTLELGDSALYLCASSPAGGAYNEQFFGPGTRLTVL.

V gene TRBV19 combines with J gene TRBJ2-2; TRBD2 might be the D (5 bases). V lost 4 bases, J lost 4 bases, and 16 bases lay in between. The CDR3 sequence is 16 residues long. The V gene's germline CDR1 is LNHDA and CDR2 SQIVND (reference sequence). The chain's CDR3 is CASSTTGPRGTGELFF. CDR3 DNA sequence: TGTGCCAGTAGTACAACTGGGCCCCGGGGCACCGGGGAGCTGTTTTTT.

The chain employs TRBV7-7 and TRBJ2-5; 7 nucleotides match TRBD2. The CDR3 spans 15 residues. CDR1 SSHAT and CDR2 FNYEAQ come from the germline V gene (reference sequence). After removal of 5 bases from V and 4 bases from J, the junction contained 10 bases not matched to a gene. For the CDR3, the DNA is TGTGCCAGCAGCCTTAGGGCCGGCGGGGGAGAGACCCAGTACTTC. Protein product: CASSLRAGGGETQYF.

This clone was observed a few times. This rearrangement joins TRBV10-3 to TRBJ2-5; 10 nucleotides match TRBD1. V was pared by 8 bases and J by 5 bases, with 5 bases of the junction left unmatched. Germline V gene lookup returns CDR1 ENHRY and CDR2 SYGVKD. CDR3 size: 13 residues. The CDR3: CAIATGGKETQYF. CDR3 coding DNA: TGTGCCATCGCGACAGGGGGCAAGGAGACCCAGTACTTC.

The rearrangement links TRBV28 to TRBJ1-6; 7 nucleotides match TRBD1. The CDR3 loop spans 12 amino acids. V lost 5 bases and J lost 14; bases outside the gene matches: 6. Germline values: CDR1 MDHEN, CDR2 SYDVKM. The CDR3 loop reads CASSLPDRALHF. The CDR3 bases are TGTGCCAGCAGTCTCCCCGACAGGGCCCTCCACTTT.

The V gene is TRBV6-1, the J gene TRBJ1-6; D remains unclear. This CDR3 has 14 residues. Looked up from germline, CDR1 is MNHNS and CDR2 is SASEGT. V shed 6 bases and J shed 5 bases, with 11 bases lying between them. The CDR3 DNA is TGTGCCAGCAGAGGTGGTCTTAATAATTCACCCCTCCACTTT. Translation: CASRGGLNNSPLHF.

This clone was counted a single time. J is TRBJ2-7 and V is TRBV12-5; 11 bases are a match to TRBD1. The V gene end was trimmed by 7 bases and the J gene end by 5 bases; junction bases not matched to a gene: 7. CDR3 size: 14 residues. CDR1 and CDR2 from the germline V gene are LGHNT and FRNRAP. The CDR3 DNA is TGTGCTAGTGTACCCCGGGACAGGGGGGACGAGCAGTACTTC. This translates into CASVPRDRGDEQYF. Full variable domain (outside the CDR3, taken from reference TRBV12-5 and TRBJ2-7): DARVTQTPRHKVTEMGQEVTMRCQPILGHNTVFWYRQTMMQGLELLAYFRNRAPLDDSGMPKDRFSAEMPDATLATLKIQPSEPRDSAVYFCASVPRDRGDEQYFGPGTRLTVT.

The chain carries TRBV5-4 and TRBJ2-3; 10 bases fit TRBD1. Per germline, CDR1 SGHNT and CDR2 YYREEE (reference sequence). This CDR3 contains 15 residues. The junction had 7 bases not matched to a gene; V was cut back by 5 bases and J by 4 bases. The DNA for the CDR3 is TGTGCCAGCAGGCCAGGACAGGGGGTAGCAGATACGCAGTATTTT. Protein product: CASRPGQGVADTQYF.

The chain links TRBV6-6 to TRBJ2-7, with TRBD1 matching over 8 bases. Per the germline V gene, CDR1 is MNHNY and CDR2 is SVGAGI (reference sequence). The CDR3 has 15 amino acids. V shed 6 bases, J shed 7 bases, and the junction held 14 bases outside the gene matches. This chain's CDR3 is CASRSSDRGTGEQYF. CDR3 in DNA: TGTGCCAGCAGGTCCAGCGACAGGGGAACGGGGGAGCAGTACTTC.

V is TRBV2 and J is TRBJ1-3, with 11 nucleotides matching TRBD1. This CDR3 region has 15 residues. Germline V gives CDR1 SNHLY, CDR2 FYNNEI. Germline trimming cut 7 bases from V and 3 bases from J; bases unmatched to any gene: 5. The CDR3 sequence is CASTGTGGSGNTIYF. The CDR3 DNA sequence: TGTGCCAGCACGGGGACAGGGGGAAGTGGAAACACCATATATTTT. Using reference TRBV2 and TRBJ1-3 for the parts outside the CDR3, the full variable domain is EPEVTQTPSHQVTQMGQEVILRCVPISNHLYFYWYRQILGQKVEFLVSFYNNEISEKSEIFDDQFSVERPDGSNFTLKIRSTKLEDSAMYFCASTGTGGSGNTIYFGEGSWLTVV.

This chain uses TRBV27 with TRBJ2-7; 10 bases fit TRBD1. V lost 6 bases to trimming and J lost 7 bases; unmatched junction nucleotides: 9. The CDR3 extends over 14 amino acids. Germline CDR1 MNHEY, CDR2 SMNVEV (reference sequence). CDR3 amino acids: CASSPGQGLGEQYF. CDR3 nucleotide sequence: TGTGCCAGCAGCCCGGGACAGGGGTTGGGGGAGCAGTACTTC.

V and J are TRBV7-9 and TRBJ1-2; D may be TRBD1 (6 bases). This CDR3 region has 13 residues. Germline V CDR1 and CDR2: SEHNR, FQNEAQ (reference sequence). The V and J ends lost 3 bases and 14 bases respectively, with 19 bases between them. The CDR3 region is CASSFGDIGFRTF. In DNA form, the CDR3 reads TGTGCCAGCAGCTTCGGGGACATCGGTTTTAGGACCTTC.

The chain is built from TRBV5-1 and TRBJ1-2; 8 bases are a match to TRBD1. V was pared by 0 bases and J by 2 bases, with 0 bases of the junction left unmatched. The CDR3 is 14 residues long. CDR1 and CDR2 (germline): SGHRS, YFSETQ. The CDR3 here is CASSLGTGNYGYTF. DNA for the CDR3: TGCGCCAGCAGCTTGGGGACAGGGAACTATGGCTACACCTTC.

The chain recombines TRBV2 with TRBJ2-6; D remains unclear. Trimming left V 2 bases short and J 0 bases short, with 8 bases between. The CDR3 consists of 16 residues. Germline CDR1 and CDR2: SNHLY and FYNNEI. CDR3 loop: CASSEQPHSGANVLTF. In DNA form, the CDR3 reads TGTGCCAGCAGTGAACAGCCACACTCTGGGGCCAACGTCCTGACTTTC.

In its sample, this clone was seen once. CDR3: CASSPLAGGLTGELFF. The CDR3 DNA follows: TGTGCCAGCAGCCCTCTAGCGGGGGGGCTCACCGGGGAGCTGTTTTTT. V gene TRBV9 combines with J gene TRBJ2-2; 12 bases agree with TRBD2. This CDR3 is 16 amino acids long. The germline gives CDR1 SGDLS, CDR2 YYNGEE. Trimming removed 4 bases from V and 4 bases from J; junction bases left unmatched: 5. Looking up the rest from reference TRBV9 and TRBJ2-2 gives the full variable domain: DSGVTQTPKHLITATGQRVTLRCSPRSGDLSVYWYQQSLDQGLQFLIQYYNGEERAKGNILERFSAQQFPDLHSELNLSSLELGDSALYFCASSPLAGGLTGELFFGEGSRLTVL.

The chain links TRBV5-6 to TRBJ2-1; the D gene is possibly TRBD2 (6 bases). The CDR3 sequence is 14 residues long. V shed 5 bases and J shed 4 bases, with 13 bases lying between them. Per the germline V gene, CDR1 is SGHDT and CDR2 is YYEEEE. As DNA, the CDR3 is TGTGCCAGCAGACTTGGGGGGAGGTACAATGAGCAGTTCTTC. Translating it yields CASRLGGRYNEQFF.

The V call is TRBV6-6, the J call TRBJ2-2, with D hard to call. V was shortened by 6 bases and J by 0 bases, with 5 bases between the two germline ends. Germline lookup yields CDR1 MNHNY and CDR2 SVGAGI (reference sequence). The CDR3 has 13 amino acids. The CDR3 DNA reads TGTGCCAGCAGGGTCTCGAACACCGGGGAGCTGTTTTTT. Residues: CASRVSNTGELFF.

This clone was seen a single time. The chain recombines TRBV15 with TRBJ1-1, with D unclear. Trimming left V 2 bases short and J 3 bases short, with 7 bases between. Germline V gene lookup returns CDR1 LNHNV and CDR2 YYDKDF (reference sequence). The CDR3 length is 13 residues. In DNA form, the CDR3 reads TGTGCCACCAGCAGAAAAACTGACACTGAAGCTTTCTTT. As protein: CATSRKTDTEAFF.

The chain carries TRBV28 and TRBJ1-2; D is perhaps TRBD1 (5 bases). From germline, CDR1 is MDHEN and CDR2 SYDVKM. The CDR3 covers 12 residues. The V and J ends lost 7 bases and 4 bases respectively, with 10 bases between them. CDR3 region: CASTGGSYGYTF. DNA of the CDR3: TGTGCCAGCACCGGGGGTAGCTATGGCTACACCTTC.